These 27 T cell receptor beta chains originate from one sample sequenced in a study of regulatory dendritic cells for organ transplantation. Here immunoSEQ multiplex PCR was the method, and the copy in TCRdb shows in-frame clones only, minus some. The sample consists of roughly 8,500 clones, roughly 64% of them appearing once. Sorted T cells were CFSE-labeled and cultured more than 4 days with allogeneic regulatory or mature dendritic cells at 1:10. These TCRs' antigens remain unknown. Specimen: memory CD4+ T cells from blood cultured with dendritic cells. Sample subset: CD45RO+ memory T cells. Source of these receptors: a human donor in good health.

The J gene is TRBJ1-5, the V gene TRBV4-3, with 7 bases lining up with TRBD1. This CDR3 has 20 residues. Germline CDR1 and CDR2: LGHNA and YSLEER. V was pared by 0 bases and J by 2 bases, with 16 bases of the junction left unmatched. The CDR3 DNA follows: TGCGCCAGCAGCCAAGATGTTATGGTTTTAGGGGGCTCTGGCAATCAGCCCCAGCATTTT. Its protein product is CASSQDVMVLGGSGNQPQHF.

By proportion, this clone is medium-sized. CDR3 amino acids: CASTDRINEKLFF. Written as DNA, the CDR3 is TGTGCCAGCACAGACAGGATTAATGAAAAACTGTTTTTT. The chain is built from TRBV5-4 and TRBJ1-4; a possible D gene is TRBD1 (6 bases). Germline-derived CDR1 and CDR2 are SGHNT and YYREEE (reference sequence). V was pared by 6 bases and J by 4 bases, with 10 bases between. The CDR3 loop spans 13 amino acids.

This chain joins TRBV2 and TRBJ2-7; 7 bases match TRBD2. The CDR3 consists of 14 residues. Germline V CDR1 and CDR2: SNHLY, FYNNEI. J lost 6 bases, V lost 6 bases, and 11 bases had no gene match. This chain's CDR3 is CASSPSSGRGEQYF. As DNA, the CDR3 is TGTGCCAGCAGCCCATCTAGCGGTAGGGGCGAGCAGTACTTC.

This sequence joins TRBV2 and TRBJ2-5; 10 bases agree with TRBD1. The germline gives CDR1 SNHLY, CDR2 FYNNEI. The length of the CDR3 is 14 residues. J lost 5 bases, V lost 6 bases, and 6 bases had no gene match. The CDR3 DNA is TGTGCCAGCAGCCCGGGACAGGGGTGGGAGACCCAGTACTTC. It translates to CASSPGQGWETQYF.

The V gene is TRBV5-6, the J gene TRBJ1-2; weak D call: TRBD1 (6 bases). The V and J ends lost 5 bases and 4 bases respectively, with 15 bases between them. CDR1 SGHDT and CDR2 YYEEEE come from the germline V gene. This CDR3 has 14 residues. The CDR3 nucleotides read TGTGCCAGCAGGATATCAGGGGCCCTCTATGGCTACACCTTC. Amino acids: CASRISGALYGYTF. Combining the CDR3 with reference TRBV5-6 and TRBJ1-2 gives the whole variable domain DAGVTQSPTHLIKTRGQQVTLRCSPKSGHDTVSWYQQALGQGPQFIFQYYEEEERQRGNFPDRFSGHQFPNYSSELNVNALLLGDSALYLCASRISGALYGYTFGSGTRLTVV.

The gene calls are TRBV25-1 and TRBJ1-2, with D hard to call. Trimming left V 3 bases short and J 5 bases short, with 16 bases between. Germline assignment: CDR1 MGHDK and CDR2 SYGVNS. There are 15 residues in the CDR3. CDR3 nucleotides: TGTGCCAGCAGTGATTCACTCCGGTCGTTATATGGCTACACCTTC. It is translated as CASSDSLRSLYGYTF.

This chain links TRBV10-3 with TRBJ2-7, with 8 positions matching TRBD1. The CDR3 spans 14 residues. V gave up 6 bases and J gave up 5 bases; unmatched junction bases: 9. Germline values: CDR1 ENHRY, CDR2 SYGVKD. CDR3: CAISRGQEANEQYF. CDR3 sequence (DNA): TGTGCCATCAGCAGGGGACAGGAGGCCAACGAGCAGTACTTC.

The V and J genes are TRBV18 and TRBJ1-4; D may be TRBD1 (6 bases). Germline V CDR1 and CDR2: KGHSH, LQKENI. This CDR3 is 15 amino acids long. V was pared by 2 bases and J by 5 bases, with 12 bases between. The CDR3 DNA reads TGTGCCAGCTCACCAGGACAGATTAAAAATGAAAAACTGTTTTTT. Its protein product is CASSPGQIKNEKLFF.

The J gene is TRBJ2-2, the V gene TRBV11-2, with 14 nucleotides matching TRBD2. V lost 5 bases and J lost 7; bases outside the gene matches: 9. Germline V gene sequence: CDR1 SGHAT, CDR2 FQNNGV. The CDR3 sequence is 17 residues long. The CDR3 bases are TGTGCCAGCAGCCCGACGACTAGCGGGGGGGTTGGCGGGGAGCTGTTTTTT. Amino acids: CASSPTTSGGVGGELFF.

Here the CDR3 DNA reads TGTGCCAGCAGTGACCAGCCGGGACAGAACTATGGCTACACCTTC. Its protein is CASSDQPGQNYGYTF. The chain uses TRBV27 and TRBJ1-2, with 7 positions matching TRBD1. The CDR3 runs 15 residues. The trim removed 5 bases at V and 2 bases at J, leaving 8 bases unmatched. CDR1 and CDR2 (germline): MNHEY, SMNVEV (reference sequence).

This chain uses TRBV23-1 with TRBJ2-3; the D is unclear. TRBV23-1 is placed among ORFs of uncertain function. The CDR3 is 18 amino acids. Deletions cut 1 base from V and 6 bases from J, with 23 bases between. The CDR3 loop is CASSQLIPQALEQDTQYF. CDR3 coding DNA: TGCGCCAGCAGTCAATTAATCCCTCAGGCCCTCGAACAGGATACGCAGTATTTT.

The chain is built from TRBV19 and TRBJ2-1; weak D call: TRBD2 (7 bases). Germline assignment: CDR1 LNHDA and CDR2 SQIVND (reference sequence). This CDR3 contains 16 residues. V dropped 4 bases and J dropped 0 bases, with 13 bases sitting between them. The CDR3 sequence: CASSTGGHSSYNEQFF. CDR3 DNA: TGTGCCAGTAGTACGGGGGGCCACAGCTCCTACAATGAGCAGTTCTTC.

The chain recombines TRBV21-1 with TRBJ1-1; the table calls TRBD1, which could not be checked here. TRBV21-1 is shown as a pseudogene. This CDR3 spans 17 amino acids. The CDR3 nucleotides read TGTGCCAGCAGCAAAGCCGCTTGGGACAGGGTAAACACTGAAGCTTTCTTT. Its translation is CASSKAAWDRVNTEAFF.

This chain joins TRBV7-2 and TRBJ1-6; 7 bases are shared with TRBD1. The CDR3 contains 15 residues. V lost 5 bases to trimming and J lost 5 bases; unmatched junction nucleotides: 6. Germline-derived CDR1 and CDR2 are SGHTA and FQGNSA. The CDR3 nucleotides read TGTGCCAGCAGCCGTAGAGGACAGGATAATTCACCCCTCCACTTT. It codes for CASSRRGQDNSPLHF. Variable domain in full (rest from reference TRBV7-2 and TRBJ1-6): GAGVSQSPSNKVTEKGKDVELRCDPISGHTALYWYRQSLGQGLEFLIYFQGNSAPDKSGLPSDRFSAERTGGSVSTLTIQRTQQEDSAVYLCASSRRGQDNSPLHFGNGTRLTVT.

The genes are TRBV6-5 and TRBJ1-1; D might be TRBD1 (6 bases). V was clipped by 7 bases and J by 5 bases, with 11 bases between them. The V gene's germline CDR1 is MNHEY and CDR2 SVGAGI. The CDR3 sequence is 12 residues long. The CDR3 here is CASIQQGTEAFF. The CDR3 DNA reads TGTGCCAGCATTCAACAGGGAACTGAAGCTTTCTTT.

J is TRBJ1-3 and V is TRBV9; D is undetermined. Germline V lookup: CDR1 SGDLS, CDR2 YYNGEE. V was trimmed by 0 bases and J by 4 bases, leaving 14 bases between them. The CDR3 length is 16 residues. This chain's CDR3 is CASSVAAARGGNTIYF. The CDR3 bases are TGTGCCAGCAGCGTAGCGGCAGCTCGAGGGGGAAACACCATATATTTT.

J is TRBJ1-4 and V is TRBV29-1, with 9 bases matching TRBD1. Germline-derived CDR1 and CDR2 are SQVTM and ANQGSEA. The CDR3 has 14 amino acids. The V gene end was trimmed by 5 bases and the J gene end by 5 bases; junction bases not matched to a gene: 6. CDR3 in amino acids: CSVRSGTGNEKLFF. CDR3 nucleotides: TGCAGCGTTCGTTCCGGGACAGGGAATGAAAAACTGTTTTTT.

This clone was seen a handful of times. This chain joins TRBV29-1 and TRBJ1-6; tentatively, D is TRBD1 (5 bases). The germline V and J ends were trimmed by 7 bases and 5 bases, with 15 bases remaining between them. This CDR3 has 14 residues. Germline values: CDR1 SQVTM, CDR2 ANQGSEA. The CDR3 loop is CSASEGANNSPLHF. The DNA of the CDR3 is TGCAGCGCCTCCGAAGGGGCTAATAATTCACCCCTCCACTTT.

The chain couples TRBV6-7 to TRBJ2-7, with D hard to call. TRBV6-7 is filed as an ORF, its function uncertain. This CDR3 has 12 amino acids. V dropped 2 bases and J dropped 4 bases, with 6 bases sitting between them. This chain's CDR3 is CASSYGQYEQYF. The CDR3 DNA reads TGTGCCAGCAGTTACGGGCAGTACGAGCAGTACTTC.

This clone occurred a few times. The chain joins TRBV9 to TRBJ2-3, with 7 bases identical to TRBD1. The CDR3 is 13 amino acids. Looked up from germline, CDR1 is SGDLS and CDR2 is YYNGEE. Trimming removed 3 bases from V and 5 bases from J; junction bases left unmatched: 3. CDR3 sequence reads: CASSGQGLDTQYF. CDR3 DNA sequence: TGTGCCAGCAGCGGACAGGGTTTAGATACGCAGTATTTT. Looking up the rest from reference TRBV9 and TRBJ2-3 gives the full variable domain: DSGVTQTPKHLITATGQRVTLRCSPRSGDLSVYWYQQSLDQGLQFLIQYYNGEERAKGNILERFSAQQFPDLHSELNLSSLELGDSALYFCASSGQGLDTQYFGPGTRLTVL.

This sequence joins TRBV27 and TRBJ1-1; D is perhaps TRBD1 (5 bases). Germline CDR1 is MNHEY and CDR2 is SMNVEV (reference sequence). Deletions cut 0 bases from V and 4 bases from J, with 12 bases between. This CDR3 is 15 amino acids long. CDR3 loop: CASSLSGEGITEAFF. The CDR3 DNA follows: TGTGCCAGCAGTTTATCGGGGGAGGGAATCACTGAAGCTTTCTTT.

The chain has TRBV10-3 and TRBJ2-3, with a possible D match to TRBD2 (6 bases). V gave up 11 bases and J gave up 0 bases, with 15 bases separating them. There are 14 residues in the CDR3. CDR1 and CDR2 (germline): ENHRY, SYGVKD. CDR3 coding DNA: TGTGCCGTCAAGGAGGGAGATAGCACAGATACGCAGTATTTT. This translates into CAVKEGDSTDTQYF.

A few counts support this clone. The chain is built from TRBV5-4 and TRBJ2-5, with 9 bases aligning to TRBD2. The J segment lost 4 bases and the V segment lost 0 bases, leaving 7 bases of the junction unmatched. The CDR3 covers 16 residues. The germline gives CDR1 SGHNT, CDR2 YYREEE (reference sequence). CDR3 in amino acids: CASSLAGTAGGETQYF. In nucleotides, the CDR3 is TGTGCCAGCAGCTTGGCCGGGACAGCGGGAGGAGAGACCCAGTACTTC.

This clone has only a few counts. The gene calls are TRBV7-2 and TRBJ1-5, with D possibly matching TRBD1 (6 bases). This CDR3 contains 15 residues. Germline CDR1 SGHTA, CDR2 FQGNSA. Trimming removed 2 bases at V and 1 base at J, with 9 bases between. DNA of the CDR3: TGTGCCAGCAGCTTACTTGGACAGAGCAATCAGCCCCAGCATTTT. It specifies CASSLLGQSNQPQHF.

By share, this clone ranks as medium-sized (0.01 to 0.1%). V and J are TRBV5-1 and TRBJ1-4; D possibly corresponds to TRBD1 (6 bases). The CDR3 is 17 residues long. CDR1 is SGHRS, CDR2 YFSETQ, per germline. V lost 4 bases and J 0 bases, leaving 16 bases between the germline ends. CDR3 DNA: TGCGCCAGCAGCCCCGGGGCAGGGGTCGCAACTAATGAAAAACTGTTTTTT. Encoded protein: CASSPGAGVATNEKLFF.

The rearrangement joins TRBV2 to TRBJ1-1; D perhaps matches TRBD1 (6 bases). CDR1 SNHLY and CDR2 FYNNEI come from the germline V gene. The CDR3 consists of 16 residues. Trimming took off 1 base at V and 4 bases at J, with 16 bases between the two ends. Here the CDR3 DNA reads TGTGCCAGCAGTGAAGAGCCAGGGGCGGGGGGCACTGAAGCTTTCTTT. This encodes CASSEEPGAGGTEAFF.

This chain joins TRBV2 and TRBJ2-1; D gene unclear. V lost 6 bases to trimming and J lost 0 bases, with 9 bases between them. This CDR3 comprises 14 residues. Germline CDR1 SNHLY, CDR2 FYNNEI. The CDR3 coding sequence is TGTGCCAGCAGCGTACAGAGCTCCTACAATGAGCAGTTCTTC. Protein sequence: CASSVQSSYNEQFF.